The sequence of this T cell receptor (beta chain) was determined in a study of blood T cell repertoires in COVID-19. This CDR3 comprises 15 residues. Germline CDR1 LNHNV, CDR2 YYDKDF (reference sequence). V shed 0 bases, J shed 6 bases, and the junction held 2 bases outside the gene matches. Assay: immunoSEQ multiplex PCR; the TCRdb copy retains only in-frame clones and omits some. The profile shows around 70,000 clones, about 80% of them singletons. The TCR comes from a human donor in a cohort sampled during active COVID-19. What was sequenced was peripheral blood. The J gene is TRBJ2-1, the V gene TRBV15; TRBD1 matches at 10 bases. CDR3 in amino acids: CATSRDGTGVNEQFF. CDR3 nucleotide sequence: TGTGCCACCAGCAGAGATGGGACAGGGGTCAATGAGCAGTTCTTC.